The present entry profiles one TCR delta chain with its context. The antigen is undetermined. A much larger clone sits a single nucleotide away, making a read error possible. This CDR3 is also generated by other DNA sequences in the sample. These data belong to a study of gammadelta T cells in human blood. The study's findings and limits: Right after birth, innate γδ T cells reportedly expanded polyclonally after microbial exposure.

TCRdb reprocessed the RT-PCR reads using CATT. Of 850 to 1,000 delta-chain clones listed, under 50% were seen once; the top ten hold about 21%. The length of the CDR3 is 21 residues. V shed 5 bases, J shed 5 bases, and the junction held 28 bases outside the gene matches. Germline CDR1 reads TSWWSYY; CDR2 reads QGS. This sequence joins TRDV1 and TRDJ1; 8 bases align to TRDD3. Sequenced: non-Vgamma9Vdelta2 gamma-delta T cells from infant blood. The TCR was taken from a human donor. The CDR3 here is CALGPLPSPLLGALGTDKLIF. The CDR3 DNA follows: TGTGCTCTTGGGCCTCTTCCTTCCCCCCTACTGGGGGCTCTAGGGACAGATAAACTCATCTTT.